This entry describes one T cell receptor beta chain. The V and J ends lost 3 bases and 0 bases respectively, with 9 bases between them. Germline loops: CDR1 SGHRS, CDR2 YFSETQ. The CDR3 is 14 residues long. In the original processing: Amplified reference gene primers provided the basis for estimating nucleated cell counts. The table came from immunoSEQ multiplex PCR; TCRdb's copy has only in-frame clones and leaves some out. For V, J and clone size, that table is used; D and trimming come from the DNA. The data show 200,000 to 250,000 clones, around 84% seen once. The sample originates from a study of blood T cell repertoires in COVID-19. Overall study context: The United States, Italy and Spain supplied acute and convalescent COVID-19 samples. Nucleic acid was either cDNA or gDNA, and it came from T cells, B-cell-depleted T cells, or PBMCs.

This chain connects TRBV5-1 to TRBJ1-2, with D possibly matching TRBD1 (6 bases). The receptor comes from a woman in her 70s with active or convalescent COVID-19. What was sequenced was peripheral blood. The chain's CDR3 is CASSSGHANYGYTF. CDR3 coding DNA: TGCGCCAGCAGCTCGGGACATGCTAACTATGGCTACACCTTC.